Presented here are 4 T cell receptor beta chains from one specimen sequenced in a study of T cell repertoires in cytomegalovirus infection. TCRdb independently ran MiXCR on the reads; one entry per CDR3 protein. The data show more than 400,000 distinct CDR3 sequences, about 30% seen once. Sequenced material: PBMCs. Receptors were obtained from a human donor in good health (CMV status not recorded). Some clones in this sample may be carry-over from other donors' samples.

The V gene is TRBV6-8, the J gene TRBJ1-6; D is perhaps TRBD1 (5 bases). This CDR3 has 20 residues. CDR1 is MNHGY, CDR2 SAAAGT, per germline. The V end was cut by 0 bases, the J end by 1 base, with 19 bases between. The CDR3 spells CASSYSTSQGGSSYNSPLHF. The CDR3, as DNA: TGTGCCAGCAGTTACTCGACCTCCCAGGGAGGTAGTTCCTATAATTCACCCCTCCACTTT.

This sequence joins TRBV7-2 and TRBJ2-1, with D possibly TRBD2 on 6 matching bases. This CDR3 is built from 14 residues. Germline assignment: CDR1 SGHTA and CDR2 FQGNSA. Trimming pared 4 bases from V and 12 bases from J, leaving 19 bases between. The CDR3, as DNA: TGTGCCAGCAGCTCCCCCCCGACTAGGTCTTGGCAGTTCTTC. Translating it yields CASSSPPTRSWQFF.

The rearrangement uses TRBV5-6 and TRBJ1-3, with D uncertain. Trimming cost V 3 bases and J 0 bases, with 10 bases left between them. CDR1 and CDR2 from the germline V gene are SGHDT and YYEEEE. The CDR3 sequence is 15 residues long. The CDR3 protein is CASSSRHASGNTIYF. The DNA of the CDR3 is TGTGCCAGCAGCTCTCGACATGCCTCTGGAAACACCATATATTTT.

The chain recombines TRBV7-6 with TRBJ1-4, with TRBD1 matching over 7 bases. V dropped 1 base and J dropped 7; count of bases not matched to a gene: 12. Germline values: CDR1 SGHVS, CDR2 FNYEAQ. The CDR3 runs to 17 residues. CDR3 amino acids: CASSLGPTGPSGEKLFF. The CDR3 DNA reads TGTGCCAGCAGCTTAGGACCGACAGGGCCATCGGGTGAAAAACTGTTTTTT.